This T cell receptor (beta chain) originates from a study of blood T cell repertoires in COVID-19. Study in general: Researchers got acute and convalescent COVID-19 samples from the United States, Italy and Spain. In each case, the material was cDNA or gDNA derived from T cells, B-cell-depleted T cells, or PBMCs.

Authors' processing steps: For nucleated cells, counts were estimated from reference gene primer amplification. Clones were read by immunoSEQ multiplex PCR, and TCRdb kept only the in-frame ones, dropping some. D and trimming were read from the DNA, whereas the V and J calls and clone size are those reported in that table. The sample records around 65,000 clones, around 79% being singletons. The CDR3 covers 14 residues. After removal of 4 bases from V and 10 bases from J, the junction contained 15 bases not matched to a gene. Germline loops: CDR1 SQVTM, CDR2 ANQGSEA. This clone was counted between two and nine times.

V gene TRBV29-1 combines with J gene TRBJ1-2; TRBD1 matches 7 bases. This TCR was recovered from a man in his sixties with acute or convalescent COVID-19. Input material: peripheral blood. The CDR3 is CSVALIGTGATYTF. CDR3 DNA sequence: TGCAGCGTTGCCCTTATTGGTACAGGGGCAACCTACACCTTC.